Below, 14 T cell receptor beta chains from the same sample are listed, as sequenced in a study of blood T cell repertoires in COVID-19. Profiling relied on immunoSEQ multiplex PCR, and the TCRdb table lists in-frame clones only, not all of them. The profile shows hundreds of thousands of clones, 75% to 85% of them singletons. The sequenced material came from PBMCs or T cells enriched from blood (not recorded which). The receptors come from a man aged 25-45 years with acute COVID-19.

Remarks on this clone: The same CDR3 can be traced to other DNA sequences in this sample. The V call is TRBV5-1, the J call TRBJ1-6; 9 bases are a match to TRBD1. Per the germline V gene, CDR1 is SGHRS and CDR2 is YFSETQ. The CDR3 is 15 residues long. The V and J ends lost 4 bases and 6 bases, in that order; junction bases with no gene match: 5. The CDR3 here is CASSPGQGGNSPLHF. CDR3 coding DNA: TGCGCCAGCAGCCCGGGACAGGGAGGTAATTCACCCCTCCACTTT.

This clone was observed a handful of times. This chain links TRBV7-3 with TRBJ1-4, with D unclear. The germline gives CDR1 SGHTA, CDR2 FQGTGA. Trimming took off 6 bases at V and 4 bases at J, with 18 bases between the two ends. The CDR3 is 16 residues long. The CDR3 protein is CASSAGSGGGNEKLFF. CDR3 coding DNA: TGTGCCAGCAGTGCCGGTAGTGGAGGAGGTAATGAAAAACTGTTTTTT.

This sequence joins TRBV27 and TRBJ1-1; D is perhaps TRBD1 (5 bases). V was trimmed by 7 bases and J by 5 bases, leaving 20 bases between them. Germline V gene sequence: CDR1 MNHEY, CDR2 SMNVEV (reference sequence). This CDR3 has 15 amino acids. The CDR3 sequence is CASTPRAGLNTEAFF. As DNA, the CDR3 is TGTGCCAGCACCCCCCGGGCAGGGTTAAATACTGAAGCTTTCTTT.

The chain employs TRBV4-1 and TRBJ1-1; 7 positions match TRBD1. The V segment lost 3 bases and the J segment 0 bases; nucleotides outside the gene matches: 4. Germline CDR1 and CDR2: MGHRA and YSYEKL. The CDR3 runs 15 residues. The DNA for the CDR3 is TGCGCCAGCAGCCAGGAGACAGGGTTGAACACTGAAGCTTTCTTT. This translates into CASSQETGLNTEAFF.

The chain recombines TRBV28 with TRBJ2-3; 9 bases align to TRBD1. Per germline, CDR1 MDHEN and CDR2 SYDVKM. Trimming took 8 bases from V and 4 from J; bases not matched to a gene: 13. CDR3 length: 16 residues. The CDR3 here is CASRRGGTGRSDTQYF. CDR3 in DNA: TGTGCCAGCCGACGAGGCGGGACAGGGCGATCAGATACGCAGTATTTT.

The chain combines TRBV6-5 with TRBJ2-1, with TRBD2 matching 8 bases. Germline trimming cut 6 bases from V and 0 bases from J; bases unmatched to any gene: 4. There are 15 residues in the CDR3. Germline assignment: CDR1 MNHEY and CDR2 SVGAGI. CDR3: CASSISGGSYNEQFF. For the CDR3, the DNA is TGTGCCAGCAGCATAAGCGGGGGCTCCTACAATGAGCAGTTCTTC.

The chain employs TRBV12-3 or TRBV12-4 and TRBJ2-3; maybe TRBD1 (5 bases). The V and J ends lost 4 bases and 8 bases respectively, with 13 bases between them. This CDR3 comprises 13 residues. CDR3 sequence: CASSSEYRITQYF. As DNA, the CDR3 is TGTGCCAGCAGTTCCGAATACAGGATTACGCAGTATTTT.

V and J are TRBV28 and TRBJ1-2; TRBD1 matches 7 bases. The germline CDR1 and CDR2 sequences are MDHEN and SYDVKM. After removal of 5 bases from V and 5 bases from J, the junction contained 8 bases not matched to a gene. CDR3 length equals 14 residues. The CDR3 spells CASSGTGVRYGYTF. The CDR3 DNA sequence: TGTGCCAGCAGTGGTACAGGGGTAAGATATGGCTACACCTTC.

The chain joins TRBV2 to TRBJ2-7; no clear D. V was shortened by 3 bases and J by 5 bases, with 5 bases between the two germline ends. Germline values: CDR1 SNHLY, CDR2 FYNNEI. The CDR3 sequence is 11 residues long. CDR3 in amino acids: CASSEYNEQYF. CDR3 coding DNA: TGTGCCAGCAGTGAGTACAACGAGCAGTACTTC.

This clone was seen a handful of times. The V and J genes are TRBV28 and TRBJ1-5; maybe TRBD1 (6 bases). V was trimmed by 5 bases and J by 1 base, leaving 12 bases between them. The CDR3 totals 15 residues. Germline V gene sequence: CDR1 MDHEN, CDR2 SYDVKM. CDR3 sequence reads: CASSRQRGSNQPQHF. CDR3 sequence (DNA): TGTGCCAGCAGTCGGCAGAGGGGGAGCAATCAGCCCCAGCATTTT.

The J gene is TRBJ2-3, the V gene TRBV5-4; 7 bases match TRBD1. V was clipped by 4 bases and J by 3 bases; unmatched bases: 11. The V gene's germline CDR1 is SGHNT and CDR2 YYREEE (reference sequence). CDR3 length: 16 amino acids. The DNA of the CDR3 is TGTGCCAGCAGCCCCGGCCAGGGGGTTGGTACAGATACGCAGTATTTT. It codes for CASSPGQGVGTDTQYF.

V is TRBV2 and J is TRBJ1-2; D unclear. The CDR3 contains 13 residues. Germline CDR1 and CDR2: SNHLY and FYNNEI. Trimming removed 1 base at V and 1 base at J, with 4 bases between. DNA of the CDR3: TGTGCCAGCAGTGAAGTCGGTAACTATGGCTACACCTTC. Protein product: CASSEVGNYGYTF.

The chain recombines TRBV19 with TRBJ2-1; 9 bases match TRBD2. Looked up from germline, CDR1 is LNHDA and CDR2 is SQIVND (reference sequence). V dropped 7 bases and J dropped 8; count of bases not matched to a gene: 12. This CDR3 region has 15 residues. The DNA for the CDR3 is TGTGCCAGTACCCTCGTCGCGGGGGGGTGGGATGAGCAGTTCTTC. Protein product: CASTLVAGGWDEQFF. The full variable domain, with the rest looked up from reference TRBV19 and TRBJ2-1, is DGGITQSPKYLFRKEGQNVTLSCEQNLNHDAMYWYRQDPGQGLRLIYYSQIVNDFQKGDIAEGYSVSREKKESFPLTVTSAQKNPTAFYLCASTLVAGGWDEQFFGPGTRLTVL.

The V gene is TRBV19, the J gene TRBJ1-5, with D possibly matching TRBD1 (6 bases). The CDR3 contains 16 residues. CDR1 and CDR2 from the germline V gene are LNHDA and SQIVND (reference sequence). Trimming shortened V by 3 bases and J by 7 bases, and 19 bases separated the two germline ends. The CDR3 DNA is TGTGCCAGTAGTATCTTAGAGACCTCAGGGGCCCAGCCCCAGCATTTT. It yields the protein CASSILETSGAQPQHF.